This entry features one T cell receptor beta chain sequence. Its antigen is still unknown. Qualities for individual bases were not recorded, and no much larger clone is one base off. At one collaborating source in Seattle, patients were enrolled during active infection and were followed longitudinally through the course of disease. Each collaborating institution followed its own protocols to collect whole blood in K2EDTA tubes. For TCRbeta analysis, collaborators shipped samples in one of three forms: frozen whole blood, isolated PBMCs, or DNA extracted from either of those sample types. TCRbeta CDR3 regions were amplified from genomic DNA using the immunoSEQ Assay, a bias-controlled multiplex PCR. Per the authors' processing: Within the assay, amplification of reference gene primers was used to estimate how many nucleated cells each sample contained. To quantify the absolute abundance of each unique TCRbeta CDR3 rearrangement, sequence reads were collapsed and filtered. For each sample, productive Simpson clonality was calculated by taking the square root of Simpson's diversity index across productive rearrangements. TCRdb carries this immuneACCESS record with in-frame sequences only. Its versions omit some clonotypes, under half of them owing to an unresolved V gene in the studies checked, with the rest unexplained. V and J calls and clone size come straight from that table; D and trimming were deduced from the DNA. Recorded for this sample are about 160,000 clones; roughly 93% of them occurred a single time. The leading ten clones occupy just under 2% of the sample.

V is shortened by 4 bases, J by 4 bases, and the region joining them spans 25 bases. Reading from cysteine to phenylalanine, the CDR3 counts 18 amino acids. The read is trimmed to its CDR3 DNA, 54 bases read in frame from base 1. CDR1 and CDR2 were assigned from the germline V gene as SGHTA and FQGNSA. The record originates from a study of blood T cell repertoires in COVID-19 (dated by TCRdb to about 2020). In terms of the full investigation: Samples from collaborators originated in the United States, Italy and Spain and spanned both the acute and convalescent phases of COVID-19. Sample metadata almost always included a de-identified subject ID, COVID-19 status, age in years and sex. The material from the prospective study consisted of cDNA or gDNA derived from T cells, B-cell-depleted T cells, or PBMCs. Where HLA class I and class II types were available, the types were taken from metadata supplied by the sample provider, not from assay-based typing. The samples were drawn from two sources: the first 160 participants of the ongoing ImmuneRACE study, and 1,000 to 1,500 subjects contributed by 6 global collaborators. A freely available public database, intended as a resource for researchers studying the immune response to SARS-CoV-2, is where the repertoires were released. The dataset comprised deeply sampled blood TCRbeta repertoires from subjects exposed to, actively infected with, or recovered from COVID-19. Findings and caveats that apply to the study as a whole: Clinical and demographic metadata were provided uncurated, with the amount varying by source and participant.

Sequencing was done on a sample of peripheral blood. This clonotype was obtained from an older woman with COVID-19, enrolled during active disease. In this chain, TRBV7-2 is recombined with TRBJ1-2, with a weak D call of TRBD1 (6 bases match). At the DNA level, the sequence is TGTGCCAGCAGCTCCTACGAAGGGGTAGGGGGTAAGGGCTATGGCTACACCTTC. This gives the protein CASSSYEGVGGKGYGYTF.